This TCR beta chain is from a study of T cell responses to AZD1222 COVID-19 vaccine. The CDR3 is made up of 13 amino acids. V was pared by 7 bases and J by 5 bases, with 5 bases of the junction left unmatched. From germline, CDR1 is SNHLY and CDR2 FYNNEI. The data were produced by immunoSEQ multiplex PCR, yet TCRdb's version contains in-frame clones alone and is incomplete. The repertoire consists of over 120,000 clones, with over 90% occurring once and the leading ten covering 5% to 6.5%. The receptor was derived from an adult in good health. This material consisted of peripheral blood, taken on day 0 of AZD1222 vaccination. The chain is built from TRBV2 and TRBJ2-1, with 7 bases aligning to TRBD2. The CDR3 here is CASKTSANNEQFF. Written as DNA, the CDR3 is TGTGCCAGCAAAACTAGCGCAAACAATGAGCAGTTCTTC.